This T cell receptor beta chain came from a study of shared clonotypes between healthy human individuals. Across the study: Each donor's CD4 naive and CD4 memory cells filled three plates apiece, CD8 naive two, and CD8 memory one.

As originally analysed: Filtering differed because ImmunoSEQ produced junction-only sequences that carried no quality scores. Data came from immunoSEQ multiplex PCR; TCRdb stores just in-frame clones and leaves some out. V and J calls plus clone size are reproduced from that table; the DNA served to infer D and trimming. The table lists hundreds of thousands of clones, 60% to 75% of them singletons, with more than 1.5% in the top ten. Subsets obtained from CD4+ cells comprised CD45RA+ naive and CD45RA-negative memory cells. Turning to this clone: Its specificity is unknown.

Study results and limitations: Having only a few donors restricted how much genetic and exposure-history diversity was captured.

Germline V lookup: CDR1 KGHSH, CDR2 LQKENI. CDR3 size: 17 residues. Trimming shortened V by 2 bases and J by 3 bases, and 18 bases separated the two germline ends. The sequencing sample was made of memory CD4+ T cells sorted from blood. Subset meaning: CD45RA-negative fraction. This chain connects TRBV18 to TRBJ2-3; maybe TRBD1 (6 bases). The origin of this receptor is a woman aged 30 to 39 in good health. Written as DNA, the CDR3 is TGTGCCAGCTCACCATTCGATGGGGGCGAAGTAACAGATACGCAGTATTTT. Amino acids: CASSPFDGGEVTDTQYF.